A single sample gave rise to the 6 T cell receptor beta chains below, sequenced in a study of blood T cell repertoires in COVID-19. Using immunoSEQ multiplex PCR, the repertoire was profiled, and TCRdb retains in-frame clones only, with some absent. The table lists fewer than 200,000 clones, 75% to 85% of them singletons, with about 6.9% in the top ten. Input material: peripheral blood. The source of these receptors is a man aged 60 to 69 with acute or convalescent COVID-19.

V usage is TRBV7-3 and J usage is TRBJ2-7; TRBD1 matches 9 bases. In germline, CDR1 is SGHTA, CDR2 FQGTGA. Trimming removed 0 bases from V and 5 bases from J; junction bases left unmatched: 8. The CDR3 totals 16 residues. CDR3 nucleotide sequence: TGTGCCAGCAGCTTAACTCCCGGGACAGGGCTTGACGAGCAGTACTTC. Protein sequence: CASSLTPGTGLDEQYF.

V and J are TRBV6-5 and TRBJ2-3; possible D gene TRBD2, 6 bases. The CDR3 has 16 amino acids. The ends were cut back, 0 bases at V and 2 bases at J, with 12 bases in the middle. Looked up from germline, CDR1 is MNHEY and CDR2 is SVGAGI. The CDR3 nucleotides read TGTGCCAGCAGTTACTCGTCCGGGGGAGACACAGATACGCAGTATTTT. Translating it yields CASSYSSGGDTDTQYF.

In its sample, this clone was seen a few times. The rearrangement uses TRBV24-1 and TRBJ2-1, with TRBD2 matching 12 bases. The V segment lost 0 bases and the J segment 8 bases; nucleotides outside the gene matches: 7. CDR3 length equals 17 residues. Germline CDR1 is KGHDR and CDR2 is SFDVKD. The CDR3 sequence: CATSDLSLAGGSDEQFF. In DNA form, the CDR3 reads TGTGCCACCAGTGATTTGTCACTAGCGGGAGGCTCCGATGAGCAGTTCTTC.

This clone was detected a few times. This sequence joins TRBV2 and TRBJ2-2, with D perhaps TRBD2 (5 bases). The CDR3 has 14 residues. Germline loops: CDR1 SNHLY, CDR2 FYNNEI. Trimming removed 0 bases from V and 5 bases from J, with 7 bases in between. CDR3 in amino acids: CASSEAGATGELFF. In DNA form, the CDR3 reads TGTGCCAGCAGTGAAGCGGGAGCGACCGGGGAGCTGTTTTTT. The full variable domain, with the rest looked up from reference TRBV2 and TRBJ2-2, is EPEVTQTPSHQVTQMGQEVILRCVPISNHLYFYWYRQILGQKVEFLVSFYNNEISEKSEIFDDQFSVERPDGSNFTLKIRSTKLEDSAMYFCASSEAGATGELFFGEGSRLTVL.

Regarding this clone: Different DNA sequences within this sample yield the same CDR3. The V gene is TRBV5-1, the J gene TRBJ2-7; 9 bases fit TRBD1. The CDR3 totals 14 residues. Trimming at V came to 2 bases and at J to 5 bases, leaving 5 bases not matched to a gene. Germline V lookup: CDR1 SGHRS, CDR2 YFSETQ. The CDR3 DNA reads TGCGCCAGCAGCTTACAGGGGGCGGGTGACGAGCAGTACTTC. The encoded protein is CASSLQGAGDEQYF.

The CDR3 here is CASSLTGGRGQPQHF. As DNA, the CDR3 is TGTGCCAGCAGCTTAACAGGGGGCCGCGGTCAGCCCCAGCATTTT. V is TRBV11-2 and J is TRBJ1-5; 9 bases fit TRBD1. The CDR3 is 15 residues long. The ends lost 2 bases at V and 6 bases at J; junction bases unmatched: 5. Germline V gene lookup returns CDR1 SGHAT and CDR2 FQNNGV.